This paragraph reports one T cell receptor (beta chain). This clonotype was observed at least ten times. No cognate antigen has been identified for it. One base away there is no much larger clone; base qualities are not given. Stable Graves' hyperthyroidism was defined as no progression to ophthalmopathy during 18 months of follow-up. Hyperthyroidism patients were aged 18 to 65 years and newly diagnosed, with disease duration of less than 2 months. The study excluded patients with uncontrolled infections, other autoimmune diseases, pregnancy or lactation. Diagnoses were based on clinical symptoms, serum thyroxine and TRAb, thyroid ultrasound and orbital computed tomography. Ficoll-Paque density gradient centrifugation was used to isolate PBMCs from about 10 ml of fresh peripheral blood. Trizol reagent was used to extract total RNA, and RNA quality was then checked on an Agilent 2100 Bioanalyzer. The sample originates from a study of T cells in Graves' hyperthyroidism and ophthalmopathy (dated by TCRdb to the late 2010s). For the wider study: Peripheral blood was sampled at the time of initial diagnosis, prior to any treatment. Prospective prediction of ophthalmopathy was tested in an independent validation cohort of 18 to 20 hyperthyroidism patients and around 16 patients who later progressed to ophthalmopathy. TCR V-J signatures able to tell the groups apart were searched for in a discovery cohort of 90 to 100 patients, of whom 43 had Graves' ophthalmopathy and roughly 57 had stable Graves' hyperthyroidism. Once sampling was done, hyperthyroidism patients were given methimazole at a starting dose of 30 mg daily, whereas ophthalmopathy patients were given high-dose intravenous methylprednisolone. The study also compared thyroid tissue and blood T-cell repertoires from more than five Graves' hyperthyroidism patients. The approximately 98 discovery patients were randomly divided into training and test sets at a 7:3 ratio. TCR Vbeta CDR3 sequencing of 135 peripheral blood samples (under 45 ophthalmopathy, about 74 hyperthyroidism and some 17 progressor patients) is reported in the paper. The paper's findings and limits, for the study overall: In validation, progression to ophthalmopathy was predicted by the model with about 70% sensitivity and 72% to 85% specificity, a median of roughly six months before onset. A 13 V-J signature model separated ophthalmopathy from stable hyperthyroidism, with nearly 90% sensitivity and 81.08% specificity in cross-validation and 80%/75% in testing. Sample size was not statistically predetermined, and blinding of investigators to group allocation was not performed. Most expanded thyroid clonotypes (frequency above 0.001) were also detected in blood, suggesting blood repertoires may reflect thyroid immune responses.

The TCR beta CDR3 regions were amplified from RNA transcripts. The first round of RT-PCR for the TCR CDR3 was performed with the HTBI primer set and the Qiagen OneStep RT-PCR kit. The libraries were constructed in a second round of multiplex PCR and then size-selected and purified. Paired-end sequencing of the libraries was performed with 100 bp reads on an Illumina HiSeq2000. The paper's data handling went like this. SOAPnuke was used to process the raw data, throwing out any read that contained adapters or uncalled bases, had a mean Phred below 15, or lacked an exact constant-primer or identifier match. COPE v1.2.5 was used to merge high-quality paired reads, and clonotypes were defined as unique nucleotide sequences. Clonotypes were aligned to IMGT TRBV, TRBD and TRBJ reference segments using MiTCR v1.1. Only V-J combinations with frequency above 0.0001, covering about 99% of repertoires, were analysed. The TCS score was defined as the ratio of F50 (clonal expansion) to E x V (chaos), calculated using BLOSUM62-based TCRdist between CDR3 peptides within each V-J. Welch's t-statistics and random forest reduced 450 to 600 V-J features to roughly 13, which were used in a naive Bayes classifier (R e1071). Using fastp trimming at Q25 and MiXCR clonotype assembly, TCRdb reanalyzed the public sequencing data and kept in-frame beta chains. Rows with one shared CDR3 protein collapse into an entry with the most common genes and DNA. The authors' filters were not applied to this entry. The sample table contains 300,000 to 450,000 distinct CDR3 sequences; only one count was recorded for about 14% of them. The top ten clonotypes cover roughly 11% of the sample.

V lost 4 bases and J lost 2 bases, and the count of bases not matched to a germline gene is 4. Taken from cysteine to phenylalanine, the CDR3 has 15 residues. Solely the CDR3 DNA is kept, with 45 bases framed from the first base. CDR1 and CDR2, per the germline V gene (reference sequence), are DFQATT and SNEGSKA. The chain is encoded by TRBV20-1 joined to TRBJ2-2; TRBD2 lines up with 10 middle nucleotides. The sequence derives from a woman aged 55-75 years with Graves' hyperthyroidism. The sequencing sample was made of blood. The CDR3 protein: CSATRTSGNTGELFF. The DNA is TGCAGTGCTACCCGGACTAGCGGCAACACCGGGGAGCTGTTTTTT.